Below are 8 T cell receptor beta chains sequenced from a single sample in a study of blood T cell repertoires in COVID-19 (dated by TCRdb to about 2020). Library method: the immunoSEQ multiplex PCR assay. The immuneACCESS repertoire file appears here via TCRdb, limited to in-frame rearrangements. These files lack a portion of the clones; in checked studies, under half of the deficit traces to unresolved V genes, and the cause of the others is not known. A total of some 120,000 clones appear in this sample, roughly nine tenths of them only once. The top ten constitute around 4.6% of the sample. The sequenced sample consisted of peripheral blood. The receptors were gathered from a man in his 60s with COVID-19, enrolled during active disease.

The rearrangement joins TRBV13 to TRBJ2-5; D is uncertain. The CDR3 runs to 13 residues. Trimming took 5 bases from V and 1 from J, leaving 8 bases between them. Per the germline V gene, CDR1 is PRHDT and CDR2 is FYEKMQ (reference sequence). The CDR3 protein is CASSPQFQETQYF. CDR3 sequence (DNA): TGTGCCAGCAGCCCCCAGTTCCAAGAGACCCAGTACTTC.

CDR3 sequence: CASSSTPGTYSYEQYF. The CDR3 region has the DNA TGTGCCAGCAGCTCCACACCCGGGACATACTCATACGAGCAGTACTTC. This rearrangement joins TRBV7-9 to TRBJ2-7, with D possibly being TRBD1 (6 bases). The germline V gene has CDR1 SEHNR and CDR2 FQNEAQ (reference sequence). V was pared by 4 bases and J by 4 bases, with 20 bases between. The CDR3 has 16 residues.

The CDR3: CASSEAGLDQPQHF. For the CDR3, the DNA is TGTGCCAGCAGTGAGGCAGGGTTAGATCAGCCCCAGCATTTT. The chain has TRBV2 and TRBJ1-5; weak D call: TRBD1 (5 bases). CDR3 length: 14 amino acids. The V gene's germline CDR1 is SNHLY and CDR2 FYNNEI. The V end lost 3 bases, the J end lost 5 bases, and 11 bases lay between the germline ends.

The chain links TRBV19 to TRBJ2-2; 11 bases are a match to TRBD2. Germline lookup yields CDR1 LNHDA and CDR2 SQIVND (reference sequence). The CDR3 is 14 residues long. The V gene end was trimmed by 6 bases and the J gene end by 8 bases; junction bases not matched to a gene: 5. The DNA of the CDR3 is TGTGCCAGTAGACTAGCGGGAGAAGGAGGGGAGCTGTTTTTT. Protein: CASRLAGEGGELFF.

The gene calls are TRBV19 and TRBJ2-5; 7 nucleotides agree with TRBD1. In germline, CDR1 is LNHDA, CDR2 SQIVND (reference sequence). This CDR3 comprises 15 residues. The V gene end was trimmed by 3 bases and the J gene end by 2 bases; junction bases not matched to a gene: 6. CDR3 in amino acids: CASSIPGTDQETQYF. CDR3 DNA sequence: TGTGCCAGTAGTATCCCTGGGACAGATCAAGAGACCCAGTACTTC.

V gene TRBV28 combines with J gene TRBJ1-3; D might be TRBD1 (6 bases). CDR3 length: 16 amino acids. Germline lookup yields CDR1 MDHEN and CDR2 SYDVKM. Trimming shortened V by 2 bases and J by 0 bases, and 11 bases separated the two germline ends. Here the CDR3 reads CASSLPGEISGNTIYF. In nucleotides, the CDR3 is TGTGCCAGCAGTTTACCAGGGGAAATCTCTGGAAACACCATATATTTT.

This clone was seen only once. CDR3 nucleotide sequence: TGTGCCAGCAGCTTATCCAGGGGTGGAGAGACCCAGTACTTC. The encoded protein is CASSLSRGGETQYF. J is TRBJ2-5 and V is TRBV7-9; TRBD1 might be the D (6 bases). V lost 2 bases to trimming and J lost 4 bases, with 11 bases between them. CDR1 is SEHNR, CDR2 FQNEAQ, per germline (reference sequence). The CDR3 is made up of 14 amino acids.

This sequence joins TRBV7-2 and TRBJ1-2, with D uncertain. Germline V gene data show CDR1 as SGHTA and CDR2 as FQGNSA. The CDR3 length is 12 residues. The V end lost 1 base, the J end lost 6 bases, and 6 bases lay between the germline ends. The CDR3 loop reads CASSLDQDGYTF. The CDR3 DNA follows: TGTGCCAGCAGCTTAGACCAGGATGGCTACACCTTC.